The 25 T cell receptor beta chains in this list originate from one sample, sequenced in a study of blood T cell repertoires in COVID-19. Repertoires were generated with immunoSEQ multiplex PCR, while TCRdb's copy carries only in-frame clones and drops some. This table has tens of thousands of clones, 89% appearing once. The sequenced material came from peripheral blood. These receptors came from a woman aged 70-85 years with acute or convalescent COVID-19.

CDR3 coding DNA: TGCAGCGTTGAAGATGCGGTCGGGTCTCGTGGCACTGAAGCTTTCTTT. Protein: CSVEDAVGSRGTEAFF. J is TRBJ1-1 and V is TRBV29-1; D not certain. V was pared by 0 bases and J by 4 bases, with 18 bases between. Germline V CDR1 and CDR2: SQVTM, ANQGSEA. The CDR3 is made up of 16 amino acids.

The chain recombines TRBV7-9 with TRBJ2-1; TRBD1 matches at 12 bases. The CDR3 has 14 residues. Germline lookup yields CDR1 SEHNR and CDR2 FQNEAQ (reference sequence). Unmatched junction bases numbered 8, after V lost 2 bases and J lost 15 bases. The CDR3 DNA follows: TGTGCCAGCAGCTTACCGGGACAGGGGGCCGTGGGGTTCTTC. Its protein is CASSLPGQGAVGFF.

The gene calls are TRBV19 and TRBJ2-2, with TRBD1 matching 9 bases. Per the germline V gene, CDR1 is LNHDA and CDR2 is SQIVND (reference sequence). CDR3 size: 16 residues. Trimming cost V 0 bases and J 6 bases; bases outside gene matches: 5. Here the CDR3 DNA reads TGTGCCAGTAGTATAGAGAGAACAGGGGGCGCCGGGGAGCTGTTTTTT. Protein sequence: CASSIERTGGAGELFF. The full variable domain, rest sourced from reference TRBV19 and TRBJ2-2, is DGGITQSPKYLFRKEGQNVTLSCEQNLNHDAMYWYRQDPGQGLRLIYYSQIVNDFQKGDIAEGYSVSREKKESFPLTVTSAQKNPTAFYLCASSIERTGGAGELFFGEGSRLTVL.

The chain couples TRBV11-2 to TRBJ1-3; 9 positions match TRBD1. Germline trimming cut 2 bases from V and 4 bases from J; bases unmatched to any gene: 9. Germline V gene sequence: CDR1 SGHAT, CDR2 FQNNGV. The CDR3 extends over 17 amino acids. CDR3 coding DNA: TGTGCCAGCAGCTTATCCCTGACAGGGGGAGCGGGAAACACCATATATTTT. Translated, it gives CASSLSLTGGAGNTIYF.

The chain couples TRBV30 to TRBJ1-1; 7 bases map to TRBD1. Per germline, CDR1 GTSNPN and CDR2 SVGIG (reference sequence). The CDR3 length is 13 residues. V trimming: 3 bases; J trimming: 4 bases; junction bases outside the gene matches: 5. CDR3 region: CAWSETGPTEAFF. The CDR3 nucleotides are TGTGCCTGGAGCGAGACAGGGCCCACTGAAGCTTTCTTT.

The V and J genes are TRBV7-8 and TRBJ1-6, with 7 bases that match TRBD1. The V gene's germline CDR1 is SGHVS and CDR2 FQNEAQ. This CDR3 comprises 15 residues. Unmatched junction bases numbered 6, after V lost 5 bases and J lost 5 bases. CDR3 sequence (DNA): TGTGCCAGCAGCCTGCGGGACAGCCATAATTCACCCCTCCACTTT. Translation: CASSLRDSHNSPLHF.

The chain recombines TRBV6-5 with TRBJ1-3, with 7 bases identical to TRBD1. The germline V gene has CDR1 MNHEY and CDR2 SVGAGI. The CDR3 spans 15 residues. Unmatched junction bases numbered 10, after V lost 7 bases and J lost 4 bases. DNA of the CDR3: TGTGCCAGCAATCAAGGGGGCGGAGTGGGAAACACCATATATTTT. Protein: CASNQGGGVGNTIYF.

The genes are TRBV4-1 and TRBJ2-5; TRBD1 aligns across 8 bases. This CDR3 has 16 residues. Per germline, CDR1 MGHRA and CDR2 YSYEKL. With 0 bases clipped from V and 2 bases from J, the junction kept 5 bases outside the gene matches. CDR3 amino acids: CASSQDGRGRQETQYF. Here the CDR3 DNA reads TGCGCCAGCAGCCAAGATGGCAGGGGGCGGCAAGAGACCCAGTACTTC.

The J gene is TRBJ1-1, the V gene TRBV2; D is ambiguous. There are 13 residues in the CDR3. With 8 bases removed from V and 0 bases from J, the gap between germline ends came to 10 bases. In germline, CDR1 is SNHLY, CDR2 FYNNEI. The CDR3 DNA sequence: TGTGCCAGCCGTCTAGAGATGAACACTGAAGCTTTCTTT. As protein: CASRLEMNTEAFF.

J is TRBJ1-5 and V is TRBV11-2; 9 nucleotides line up with TRBD1. CDR3 length: 15 amino acids. J was trimmed by 5 bases and V by 0 bases; bases with no gene match: 2. The germline V gene has CDR1 SGHAT and CDR2 FQNNGV. The DNA for the CDR3 is TGTGCCAGCAGCTTAGAGGGACAGGGATATCAGCCCCAGCATTTT. It yields the protein CASSLEGQGYQPQHF. Variable domain in full (rest from reference TRBV11-2 and TRBJ1-5): EAGVAQSPRYKIIEKRQSVAFWCNPISGHATLYWYQQILGQGPKLLIQFQNNGVVDDSQLPKDRFSAERLKGVDSTLKIQPAKLEDSAVYLCASSLEGQGYQPQHFGDGTRLSIL.

V usage is TRBV6-6 and J usage is TRBJ1-1; perhaps TRBD1 as D (5 bases). Germline V CDR1 and CDR2: MNHNY, SVGAGI (reference sequence). Trimming took 6 bases from V and 0 from J, leaving 8 bases between them. The CDR3 totals 13 residues. This CDR3 is CASRDRMNTEAFF. The CDR3 DNA follows: TGTGCCAGCAGAGACAGAATGAACACTGAAGCTTTCTTT.

J is TRBJ2-5 and V is TRBV5-4; tentatively, D is TRBD1 (6 bases). CDR1 is SGHNT and CDR2 is YYREEE in the germline V gene (reference sequence). This CDR3 spans 13 amino acids. V was shortened by 9 bases and J by 4 bases, with 16 bases between the two germline ends. The CDR3 DNA reads as TGTGCCACTCGGGACATCGATAGAGAGACCCAGTACTTC. Encoded protein: CATRDIDRETQYF.

This chain connects TRBV28 to TRBJ2-4, with 10 bases that match TRBD1. Germline V gene sequence: CDR1 MDHEN, CDR2 SYDVKM. This CDR3 contains 15 residues. J lost 7 bases, V lost 6 bases, and 9 bases had no gene match. This chain's CDR3 is CASSTTGGLSNIQYF. The CDR3 DNA reads as TGTGCCAGCAGCACGACAGGGGGCTTGAGTAACATTCAGTACTTC.

This clone has only one observation. The chain employs TRBV28 and TRBJ2-3; 8 bases match TRBD2. Germline values: CDR1 MDHEN, CDR2 SYDVKM. The CDR3 runs 15 residues. The J segment lost 5 bases and the V segment lost 7 bases, leaving 11 bases of the junction unmatched. CDR3 sequence: CASTMPLGRGDTQYF. Here the CDR3 DNA reads TGTGCCAGCACCATGCCCCTCGGGAGGGGAGATACGCAGTATTTT.

This rearrangement joins TRBV10-3 to TRBJ1-5; no clear D gene. The CDR3 covers 14 residues. V dropped 3 bases and J dropped 3 bases, with 9 bases sitting between them. Germline CDR1 ENHRY, CDR2 SYGVKD. CDR3 amino acids: CAISEVQNNQPQHF. The CDR3 DNA reads TGTGCCATCAGTGAAGTACAAAACAATCAGCCCCAGCATTTT.

This chain links TRBV27 with TRBJ2-7; tentatively, D is TRBD2 (5 bases). Germline lookup yields CDR1 MNHEY and CDR2 SMNVEV (reference sequence). The length of the CDR3 is 13 residues. The V and J ends lost 5 bases and 6 bases respectively, with 14 bases between them. In nucleotides, the CDR3 is TGTGCCAGCAGTCCCAGGCCGGCGGGCGAGCAGTACTTC. Amino acid sequence: CASSPRPAGEQYF.

The table lists this clone with many counts. The genes are TRBV3-1 (or the pseudogene TRBV3-2) and TRBJ2-2, with D maybe TRBD2 (6 bases). This CDR3 is built from 11 residues. The V end was cut by 6 bases, the J end by 7 bases, with 6 bases between. The germline V gene has CDR1 LGHDT and CDR2 YNNKEL (reference sequence). This CDR3 is CASRGGGELFF. The CDR3 region has the DNA TGTGCCAGCAGGGGGGGCGGGGAGCTGTTTTTT.

V usage is TRBV19 and J usage is TRBJ1-5; D uncertain. Deletions cut 0 bases from V and 9 bases from J, with 6 bases between. The CDR3 is 12 amino acids. Germline V gives CDR1 LNHDA, CDR2 SQIVND (reference sequence). The CDR3 region is CASSIEGLPQHF. DNA for the CDR3: TGTGCCAGTAGTATAGAAGGACTGCCCCAGCATTTT.

There are a few counts of this clone. The chain employs TRBV28 and TRBJ2-1; 12 positions agree with TRBD2. Trimming cost V 5 bases and J 2 bases; bases outside gene matches: 4. Germline CDR1 reads MDHEN; CDR2 reads SYDVKM. The CDR3 runs to 16 residues. Here the CDR3 reads CASSELAGGTYNEQFF. CDR3 in DNA: TGTGCCAGCAGTGAACTAGCGGGAGGCACCTACAATGAGCAGTTCTTC.

This rearrangement joins TRBV5-4 to TRBJ2-7; 11 bases map to TRBD2. J gave up 2 bases and V 4 bases, and 5 bases lay outside the gene matches. Germline CDR1 is SGHNT and CDR2 is YYREEE (reference sequence). This CDR3 spans 15 amino acids. CDR3 loop: CASSRSGRVTYEQYF. CDR3 nucleotides: TGTGCCAGCAGCCGTAGCGGGAGGGTGACCTACGAGCAGTACTTC.

The CDR3 reads CASTQRIQGEGGFGAEPYGYTF. CDR3 nucleotides: TGTGCCAGCACGCAACGGATCCAGGGGGAAGGGGGTTTTGGGGCGGAACCTTATGGCTACACCTTC. The chain recombines TRBV19 with TRBJ1-2, with 7 bases aligning to TRBD1. The CDR3 extends over 22 amino acids. CDR1 LNHDA and CDR2 SQIVND come from the germline V gene (reference sequence). The V gene end was trimmed by 9 bases and the J gene end by 5 bases; junction bases not matched to a gene: 36.

This clone has just one count. The chain joins TRBV19 to TRBJ2-1; 12 bases fit TRBD1. The CDR3 extends over 18 amino acids. V was clipped by 5 bases and J by 3 bases; unmatched bases: 11. From germline, CDR1 is LNHDA and CDR2 SQIVND (reference sequence). This CDR3 is CASSSYVGTGGLYNEQFF. CDR3 DNA sequence: TGTGCCAGTAGTTCTTACGTTGGGACAGGGGGCCTCTACAATGAGCAGTTCTTC. Together with reference TRBV19 and TRBJ2-1, the CDR3 gives the full variable domain: DGGITQSPKYLFRKEGQNVTLSCEQNLNHDAMYWYRQDPGQGLRLIYYSQIVNDFQKGDIAEGYSVSREKKESFPLTVTSAQKNPTAFYLCASSSYVGTGGLYNEQFFGPGTRLTVL.

CDR3 bases: TGTGCCAGCAGCCAAAATACAGGGGGCTACTCTGGCTACACCTTC. Translating gives CASSQNTGGYSGYTF. The chain carries TRBV3-1 (or the pseudogene TRBV3-2) and TRBJ1-2; TRBD1 agrees at 9 bases. J lost 7 bases, V lost 2 bases, and 8 bases had no gene match. CDR3 length: 15 residues. Germline V gives CDR1 LGHDT, CDR2 YNNKEL (reference sequence).

The chain employs TRBV6-1 and TRBJ2-1; 9 bases align to TRBD2. V shed 4 bases, J shed 6 bases, and the junction held 4 bases outside the gene matches. Germline V gives CDR1 MNHNS, CDR2 SASEGT. The CDR3 covers 14 residues. This chain's CDR3 is CASSVAGVGNEQFF. The CDR3 bases are TGTGCCAGCAGTGTAGCGGGAGTGGGCAATGAGCAGTTCTTC.

The gene calls are TRBV6-6 and TRBJ2-1; no reliable D call. The CDR3 sequence is 13 residues long. Germline V gene sequence: CDR1 MNHNY, CDR2 SVGAGI (reference sequence). The V end was cut by 2 bases, the J end by 6 bases, with 8 bases between. CDR3 sequence reads: CASSYLTGNEQFF. DNA of the CDR3: TGTGCCAGCAGTTACCTCACGGGCAATGAGCAGTTCTTC.